The source of this T cell receptor (beta chain) is a study of shared clonotypes between healthy human individuals. The CDR3 sequence is 12 residues long. Germline V lookup: CDR1 MNHEY, CDR2 SVGAGI. Trimming pared 5 bases from V and 2 bases from J, leaving 5 bases between. Study-wide results and limits: The rarefaction results pointed to incomplete sorted-subset sequencing despite large depth. Non-shared clonotypes were found to have lower generation probabilities than the clonotypes that were shared by all four of the sorted-subset donors.

Worth noting for this clone: Its antigen is as yet unknown.

Only in-frame clones appear in the TCRdb table, and some are missing; sequencing was by immunoSEQ multiplex PCR. The data hold 660,000 or so clones, with approximately 96% observed a single time. As defined, naive CD8 cells were CD45RO-negative and positively selected for CCR7, with terminally differentiated effector memory CD45RA+ cells excluded. The chain recombines TRBV6-5 with TRBJ2-3; D not certain. The specimen was naive CD8+ T cells sorted from blood. The clonotype was recovered from a woman between 25 and 40 years old in good health. The DNA for the CDR3 is TGTGCCAGCAGTCCTGCCACAGATACGCAGTATTTT. Its protein product is CASSPATDTQYF.